This T cell receptor (beta chain) originates from a study of blood T cell repertoires in COVID-19. The protocol was immunoSEQ multiplex PCR, while the TCRdb copy is restricted to in-frame clones and leaves out a portion. Here the sample spans about 170,000 clones, more than 75% being singletons. Germline CDR1 is SGHAT and CDR2 is FQNNGV. This CDR3 contains 15 residues. J gave up 4 bases and V 1 base, and 6 bases lay outside the gene matches. The chain is built from TRBV11-2 and TRBJ2-5; 7 bases agree with TRBD1. Sequencing input: peripheral blood. The TCR sequence derives from a man aged 50-60 years who had recovered from COVID-19. CDR3 bases: TGTGCCAGCAGCTTAGCCTCGACAGGGCGAGAGACCCAGTACTTC. Its translation: CASSLASTGRETQYF.